This TCR beta chain appears in the sequencing data of a study of cytomegalovirus exposure and HLA in healthy donors. Study-level points and caveats: Reports indicated that the classifier achieved high specificity and sensitivity in diagnosing cytomegalovirus status. Per a later analysis, HLA-associated TCR beta chains showed more clonal expansion than other, equally common TCR beta chains. In an earlier analysis, in roughly 600 donors, most V segments appeared productive either ~90% or ~30% of the time.

60 Vbeta and 13 Jbeta primers were used in PCR. The protocol was immunoSEQ multiplex PCR, while the TCRdb copy is restricted to in-frame clones and leaves out a portion. The repertoire includes 200,000 to 250,000 clones, approximately 84% of them detected once, and roughly 0.58% sits in the top ten. V shed 5 bases and J 5 bases; nucleotides not matched to a gene: 13. The germline V gene encodes CDR1 SGHTA and CDR2 FQGNSA. This CDR3 spans 16 amino acids. Notes on this clone: As yet, its antigen is unknown.

The rearrangement links TRBV7-2 to TRBJ1-1, with TRBD1 identical over 8 bases. The clonotype originates from a woman aged 40 to 50 in good health and CMV-seronegative. The sample was PBMCs. The CDR3 DNA is TGTGCCAGCAGCCCGCTTACGACAGGGGCGAGGACTGAAGCTTTCTTT. It translates to CASSPLTTGARTEAFF.